Below, 16 T cell receptor beta chains from the same sample are listed, as sequenced in a study of T cell responses to AZD1222 COVID-19 vaccine. This table comes from immunoSEQ multiplex PCR, and its TCRdb copy is limited to in-frame clones, with some not included. The sample lists 90,000 to 95,000 clones, roughly 93% occurring once. The sequencing used peripheral blood, collected on day 0 of AZD1222 vaccination. The source is an adult in good health.

The chain employs TRBV6-1 and TRBJ2-5; D possibly corresponds to TRBD2 (6 bases). V lost 3 bases to trimming and J lost 9 bases, with 20 bases between them. Looked up from germline, CDR1 is MNHNS and CDR2 is SASEGT. CDR3 length equals 15 residues. In nucleotides, the CDR3 is TGTGCCAGCAGTGACGACAGAGCACCTCGCGGGGCCCAGTACTTC. This codes for CASSDDRAPRGAQYF.

The V call is TRBV5-6, the J call TRBJ2-4; 7 bases are a match to TRBD1. V gave up 0 bases and J gave up 0 bases; unmatched junction bases: 6. Germline CDR1 reads SGHDT; CDR2 reads YYEEEE. The CDR3 totals 17 residues. DNA of the CDR3: TGTGCCAGCAGCTTGGAAGGGGACAGTCTAGCCAAAAACATTCAGTACTTC. It codes for CASSLEGDSLAKNIQYF.

This rearrangement joins TRBV6-6 to TRBJ1-2, with 9 positions matching TRBD1. V was clipped by 5 bases and J by 1 base; unmatched bases: 8. The CDR3 consists of 16 residues. Germline V gene data show CDR1 as MNHNY and CDR2 as SVGAGI (reference sequence). CDR3 sequence: CASSRRDRALNYGYTF. As DNA, the CDR3 is TGTGCCAGCAGTCGCCGGGACAGGGCCCTTAACTATGGCTACACCTTC.

V and J are TRBV9 and TRBJ1-2; perhaps TRBD1 as D (5 bases). Germline values: CDR1 SGDLS, CDR2 YYNGEE. The CDR3 has 16 residues. V dropped 3 bases and J dropped 5 bases, with 20 bases sitting between them. DNA for the CDR3: TGTGCCAGCAGCGCCAGACCCAGTGGGGGGATTTATGGCTACACCTTC. Translated: CASSARPSGGIYGYTF.

The V and J genes are TRBV7-9 and TRBJ1-6; 7 bases fit TRBD1. Germline lookup yields CDR1 SEHNR and CDR2 FQNEAQ (reference sequence). This CDR3 is 16 amino acids long. V gave up 4 bases and J gave up 8 bases; unmatched junction bases: 11. The CDR3 nucleotides are TGTGCCAGCAGCTCGCCCGCCGACAGGGATGATTCACCCCTCCACTTT. Encoded protein: CASSSPADRDDSPLHF.

The chain uses TRBV25-1 and TRBJ1-6; D unclear. The CDR3 loop spans 12 amino acids. Germline CDR1 is MGHDK and CDR2 is SYGVNS. Trimming removed 4 bases at V and 9 bases at J, with 7 bases between. The CDR3 region is CASSGVLSPLHF. The CDR3 DNA reads as TGTGCCAGCAGTGGGGTACTTTCACCCCTCCACTTT.

This chain joins TRBV6-2 or TRBV6-3 and TRBJ2-7; the D gene could be TRBD1 or TRBD2 (5 bases each). The CDR3 consists of 14 residues. CDR1 is MNHEY, CDR2 SVGEGT, per germline. Trimming took off 0 bases at V and 3 bases at J, with 9 bases between the two ends. As DNA, the CDR3 is TGTGCCAGCAGTTACTCCGGGACCCTCTACGAGCAGTACTTC. This encodes CASSYSGTLYEQYF.

The rearrangement joins TRBV11-2 to TRBJ1-4; no clear D. The CDR3 loop spans 15 amino acids. Trimming removed 5 bases at V and 0 bases at J, with 10 bases between. Germline CDR1 reads SGHAT; CDR2 reads FQNNGV. The CDR3: CASSPLGATNEKLFF. The CDR3 nucleotides read TGTGCCAGCAGCCCCCTGGGTGCAACTAATGAAAAACTGTTTTTT.

The V and J genes are TRBV7-9 and TRBJ1-6, with D hard to call. The CDR3 is made up of 13 amino acids. Germline CDR1 SEHNR, CDR2 FQNEAQ (reference sequence). Trimming shortened V by 9 bases and J by 4 bases, and 10 bases separated the two germline ends. CDR3 DNA: TGTGCCAGTAGGCCAAGTTATAATTCACCCCTCCACTTT. This encodes CASRPSYNSPLHF.

The rearrangement uses TRBV18 and TRBJ2-2, with a tentative D call TRBD2 (5 bases). Germline V gives CDR1 KGHSH, CDR2 LQKENI. This CDR3 spans 15 amino acids. The germline V and J ends were trimmed by 1 base and 3 bases, with 9 bases remaining between them. CDR3 in amino acids: CASSPLSGDTGELFF. As DNA, the CDR3 is TGTGCCAGCTCACCACTCTCCGGGGACACCGGGGAGCTGTTTTTT.

This sequence joins TRBV20-1 and TRBJ1-5; D gene uncertain. The CDR3 extends over 14 amino acids. The ends were cut back, 3 bases at V and 1 base at J, with 10 bases in the middle. The germline gives CDR1 DFQATT, CDR2 SNEGSKA (reference sequence). CDR3 bases: TGCAGTGCTAGTGAGGGTTTAAGCAATCAGCCCCAGCATTTT. Protein sequence: CSASEGLSNQPQHF.

The chain carries TRBV7-8 and TRBJ1-2, with no clear D. Germline CDR1 reads SGHVS; CDR2 reads FQNEAQ. There are 15 residues in the CDR3. Trimming stripped 1 base from V and 6 bases from J, with 15 bases between. The CDR3 DNA is TGTGCCAGCAGCTTAGTCAGATTTTTGCCCGATGGCTACACCTTC. Amino acids: CASSLVRFLPDGYTF. The full variable domain, its missing parts supplied by reference TRBV7-8 and TRBJ1-2, is GAGVSQSPRYKVAKRGQDVALRCDPISGHVSLFWYQQALGQGPEFLTYFQNEAQLDKSGLPSDRFFAERPEGSVSTLKIQRTQQEDSAVYLCASSLVRFLPDGYTFGSGTRLTVV.

The V and J genes are TRBV3-1 (or the pseudogene TRBV3-2) and TRBJ1-2, with 9 bases that match TRBD1. V shed 4 bases, J shed 5 bases, and the junction held 14 bases outside the gene matches. The germline V gene encodes CDR1 LGHDT and CDR2 YNNKEL (reference sequence). The CDR3 spans 17 residues. Written as DNA, the CDR3 is TGTGCCAGCAGCCTCCTCCGTGGGGACAGGGTAGAGTATGGCTACACCTTC. It specifies CASSLLRGDRVEYGYTF.

This chain links TRBV18 with TRBJ2-1; 9 nucleotides agree with TRBD1. J lost 1 base, V lost 3 bases, and 10 bases had no gene match. Germline lookup yields CDR1 KGHSH and CDR2 LQKENI. This CDR3 has 18 amino acids. In DNA form, the CDR3 reads TGTGCCAGCTCACCTAAAGCCCCGGGACAGGGATCCTACAATGAGCAGTTCTTC. Translating it yields CASSPKAPGQGSYNEQFF.

The V call is TRBV5-1, the J call TRBJ1-5; 10 bases are shared with TRBD1. V lost 4 bases and J lost 5; bases outside the gene matches: 3. CDR1 is SGHRS and CDR2 is YFSETQ in the germline V gene. CDR3 length: 14 amino acids. The CDR3 loop is CASSKDRGDQPQHF. The CDR3, as DNA: TGCGCCAGCAGCAAGGACAGGGGGGATCAGCCCCAGCATTTT.

This sequence joins TRBV30 and TRBJ2-1, with 7 bases matching TRBD2. Germline trimming cut 7 bases from V and 2 bases from J; bases unmatched to any gene: 5. The CDR3 extends over 13 amino acids. Germline values: CDR1 GTSNPN, CDR2 SVGIG (reference sequence). CDR3 sequence reads: CASGRGTYNEQFF. CDR3 in DNA: TGTGCCTCTGGGCGGGGGACCTACAATGAGCAGTTCTTC.